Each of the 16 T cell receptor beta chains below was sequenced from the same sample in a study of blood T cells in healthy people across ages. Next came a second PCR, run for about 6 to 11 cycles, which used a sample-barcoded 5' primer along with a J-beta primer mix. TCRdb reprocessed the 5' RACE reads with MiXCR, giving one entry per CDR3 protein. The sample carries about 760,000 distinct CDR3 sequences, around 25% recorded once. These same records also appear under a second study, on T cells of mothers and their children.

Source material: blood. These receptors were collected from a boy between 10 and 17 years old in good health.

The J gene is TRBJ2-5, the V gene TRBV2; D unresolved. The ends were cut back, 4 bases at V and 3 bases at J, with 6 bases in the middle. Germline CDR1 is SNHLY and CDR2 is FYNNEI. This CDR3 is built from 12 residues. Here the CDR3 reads CASSVIKETQYF. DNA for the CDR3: TGTGCCAGCAGTGTTATAAAAGAGACCCAGTACTTC. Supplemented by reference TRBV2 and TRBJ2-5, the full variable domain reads EPEVTQTPSHQVTQMGQEVILRCVPISNHLYFYWYRQILGQKVEFLVSFYNNEISEKSEIFDDQFSVERPDGSNFTLKIRSTKLEDSAMYFCASSVIKETQYFGPGTRLLVL.

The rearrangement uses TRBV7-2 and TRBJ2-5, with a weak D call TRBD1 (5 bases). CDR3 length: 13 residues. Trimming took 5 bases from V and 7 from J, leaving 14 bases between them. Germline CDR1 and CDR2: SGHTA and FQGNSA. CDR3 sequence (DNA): TGTGCCAGCAGCGAAACAGGCCCCGGGACCCAGTACTTC. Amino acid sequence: CASSETGPGTQYF.

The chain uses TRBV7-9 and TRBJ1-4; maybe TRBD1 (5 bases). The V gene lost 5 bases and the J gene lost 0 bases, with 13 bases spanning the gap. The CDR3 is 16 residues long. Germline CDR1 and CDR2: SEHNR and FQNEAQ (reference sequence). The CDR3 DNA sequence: TGTGCCAGCAGCCAGGGCAGGGCCCCAACTAATGAAAAACTGTTTTTT. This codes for CASSQGRAPTNEKLFF.

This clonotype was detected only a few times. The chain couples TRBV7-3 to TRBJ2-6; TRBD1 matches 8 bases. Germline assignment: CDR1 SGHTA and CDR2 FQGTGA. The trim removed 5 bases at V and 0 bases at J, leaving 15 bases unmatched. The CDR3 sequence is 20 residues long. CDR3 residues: CASSLRGQGTLNSGANVLTF. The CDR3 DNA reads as TGTGCCAGCAGCCTAAGAGGACAGGGAACACTGAACTCTGGGGCCAACGTCCTGACTTTC.

The CDR3 here is CASSLRTSGRDTQYF. The CDR3 DNA sequence: TGTGCCAGCAGCTTAAGGACTAGCGGGAGGGATACGCAGTATTTT. The chain combines TRBV7-2 with TRBJ2-3; TRBD2 agrees at 14 bases. Trimming took 2 bases from V and 6 from J; bases not matched to a gene: 1. Germline V gene sequence: CDR1 SGHTA, CDR2 FQGNSA. This CDR3 comprises 15 residues.

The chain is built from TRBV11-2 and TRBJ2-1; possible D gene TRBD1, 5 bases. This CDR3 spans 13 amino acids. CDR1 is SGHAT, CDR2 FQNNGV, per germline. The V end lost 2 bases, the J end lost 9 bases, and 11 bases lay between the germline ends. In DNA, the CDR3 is TGTGCCAGCAGCTTATCCCAGGGCTCTGAGCAGTTCTTC. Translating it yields CASSLSQGSEQFF.

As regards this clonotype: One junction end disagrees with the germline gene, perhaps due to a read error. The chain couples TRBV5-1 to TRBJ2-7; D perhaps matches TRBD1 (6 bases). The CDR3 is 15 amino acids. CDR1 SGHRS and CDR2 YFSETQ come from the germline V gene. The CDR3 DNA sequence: TGCGCCATCAGCCGATTACAACAGGGACCCTACGAGCAGTACTTC. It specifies CAISRLQQGPYEQYF.

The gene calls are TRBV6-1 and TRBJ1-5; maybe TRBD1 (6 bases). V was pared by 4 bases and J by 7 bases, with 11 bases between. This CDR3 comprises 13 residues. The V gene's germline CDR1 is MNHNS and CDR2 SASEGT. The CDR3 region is CASSVAGDQPQHF. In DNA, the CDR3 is TGTGCCAGCAGTGTCGCAGGGGACCAGCCCCAGCATTTT.

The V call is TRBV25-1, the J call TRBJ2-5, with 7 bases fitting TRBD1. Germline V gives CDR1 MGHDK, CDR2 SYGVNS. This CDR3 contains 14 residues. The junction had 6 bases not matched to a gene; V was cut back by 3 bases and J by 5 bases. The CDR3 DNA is TGTGCCAGCAGTGAGGGACAGCCTGGCGAGACCCAGTACTTC. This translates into CASSEGQPGETQYF.

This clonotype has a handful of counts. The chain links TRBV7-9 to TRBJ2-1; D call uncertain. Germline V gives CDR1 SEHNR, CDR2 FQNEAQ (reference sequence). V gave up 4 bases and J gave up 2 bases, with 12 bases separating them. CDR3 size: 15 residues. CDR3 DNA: TGTGCCAGCAGCTACGGTCCCACCCCCTACAATGAGCAGTTCTTC. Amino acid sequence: CASSYGPTPYNEQFF.

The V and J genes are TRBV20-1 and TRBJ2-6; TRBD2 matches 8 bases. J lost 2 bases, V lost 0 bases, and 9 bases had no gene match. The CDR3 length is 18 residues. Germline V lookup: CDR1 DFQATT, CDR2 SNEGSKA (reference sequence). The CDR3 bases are TGCAGTGCTAGAGATCTCGCCGGGAGGGCCGCTGGGGCCAACGTCCTGACTTTC. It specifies CSARDLAGRAAGANVLTF.

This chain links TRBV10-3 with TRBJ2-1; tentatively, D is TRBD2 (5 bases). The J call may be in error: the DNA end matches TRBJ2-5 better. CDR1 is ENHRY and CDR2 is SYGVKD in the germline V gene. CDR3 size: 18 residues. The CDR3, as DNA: TGTGCCATCAGTGAGTCGGATTTACTCCTAGCAATTAAAGAGACCCAGTACTTC. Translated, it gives CAISESDLLLAIKETQYF.

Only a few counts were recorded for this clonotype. DNA for the CDR3: TGTGCCAGCAGCCACGGGGCAGCTGGGGCTTTCTTT. It encodes CASSHGAAGAFF. The genes are TRBV12-3 or TRBV12-4 and TRBJ1-1, with D maybe TRBD1 (5 bases). The CDR3 is 12 residues long. The V gene lost 6 bases and the J gene lost 11 bases, with 16 bases spanning the gap.

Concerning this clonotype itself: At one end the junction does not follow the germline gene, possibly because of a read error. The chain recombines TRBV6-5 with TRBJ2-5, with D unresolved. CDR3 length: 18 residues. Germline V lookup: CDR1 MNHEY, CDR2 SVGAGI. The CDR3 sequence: CANSYSRLQLMNQETQYF. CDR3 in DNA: TGTGCCAACAGTTACTCACGTCTCCAGCTGATGAATCAAGAGACCCAGTACTTC.

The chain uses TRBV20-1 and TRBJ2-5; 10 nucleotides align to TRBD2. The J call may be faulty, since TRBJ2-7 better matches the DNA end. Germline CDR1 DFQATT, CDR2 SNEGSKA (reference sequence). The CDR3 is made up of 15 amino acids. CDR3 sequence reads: CSASSGTSATYEQYF. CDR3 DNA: TGCAGTGCTTCGTCCGGGACTAGCGCTACCTACGAGCAGTACTTC.

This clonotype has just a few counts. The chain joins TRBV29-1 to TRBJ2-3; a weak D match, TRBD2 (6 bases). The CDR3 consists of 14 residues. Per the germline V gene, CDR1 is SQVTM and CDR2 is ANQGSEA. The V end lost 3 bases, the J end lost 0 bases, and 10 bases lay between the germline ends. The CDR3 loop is CSVDRAGSTDTQYF. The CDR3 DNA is TGCAGCGTTGACAGGGCGGGGAGCACAGATACGCAGTATTTT.